This T cell receptor beta chain emerged from a study of CD8 T cells in ankylosing spondylitis. Study-wide results and caveats: Earlier work had already found some motif variants in reactive arthritis synovial fluid and blood. Within peripheral blood, clones linked to disease were CD8+ and relatively rare. Disease-associated clones were reportedly significantly overrepresented in matched ankylosing spondylitis synovial fluid. Blood from ankylosing spondylitis patients appeared to carry a characteristic roughly eight-variant TCR beta motif.

In its sample, this clonotype was seen a few times. Its antigen is currently unknown. CDR3 length: 16 residues. The junction had 11 bases not matched to a gene; V was cut back by 4 bases and J by 8 bases. Germline CDR1 and CDR2: MNHEY and SVGEGT. Libraries for TCR beta were made by quantitative 5'-RACE with molecular barcodes. TCRdb re-called the 5' RACE reads through MiXCR, storing one row per CDR3 protein. This table holds approximately 220,000 distinct CDR3 sequences, around 16% found once. The rearrangement joins TRBV6-2 or TRBV6-3 to TRBJ1-2; TRBD1 matches at 12 bases. This clonotype was obtained from a male donor with ankylosing spondylitis. The specimen sequenced was blood, either unsorted or a sorted T cell fraction (not recorded which). In nucleotides, the CDR3 is TGTGCCAGCAGTTCTTCTGTGGGACAGGGGGCGGAAGGCTACACCTTC. Amino acids: CASSSSVGQGAEGYTF.